This entry lists 9 T cell receptor beta chains sequenced from one sample in a study of shared clonotypes between healthy human individuals (dated by TCRdb to about 2020). CD8 naive samples were CD45RO-negative cells positively selected for CCR7, giving a CD45RA+CCR7+ population that excluded TemRA cells. Library generation was performed with the immunoSEQ multiplex PCR assay. In TCRdb, the immuneACCESS table is reduced to in-frame sequences with V and J assigned. These tables do not hold every clone; where another copy was compared, an unresolved V gene accounts for under half, and the others remain unexplained. Recorded for this sample are approximately 1.9 million clones; over 85% of them occurred a single time. Jointly, the top ten make up under 2% of the sample. The sequenced material came from naive CD8+ T cells from PBMCs. The sample's cell subset or site, from its label and the paper: CD45RA+CCR7+. These receptors all come from a man aged 18 to 29 in good health. Some clones in this sample may be carry-over from other donors' samples.

The gene calls are TRBV6-1 and TRBJ1-2; 9 positions match TRBD1. Germline assignment: CDR1 MNHNS and CDR2 SASEGT. Unmatched junction bases numbered 2, after V lost 4 bases and J lost 2 bases. The length of the CDR3 is 14 residues. CDR3 in DNA: TGTGCCAGCAGTGGGGACAGGGACAACTATGGCTACACCTTC. This codes for CASSGDRDNYGYTF.

This sequence joins TRBV4-2 and TRBJ1-3, with 7 bases fitting TRBD1. The J segment lost 2 bases and the V segment lost 2 bases, leaving 9 bases of the junction unmatched. This CDR3 region has 17 residues. Germline values: CDR1 LGHNA, CDR2 YNFKEQ. This CDR3 reads CASSQPNRDRTGNTIYF. CDR3 nucleotides: TGTGCCAGCAGCCAACCTAACCGGGACAGAACTGGAAACACCATATATTTT.

This chain links TRBV25-1 with TRBJ2-1; D may be TRBD2 (6 bases). Germline V gives CDR1 MGHDK, CDR2 SYGVNS. The ends were cut back, 6 bases at V and 2 bases at J, with 20 bases in the middle. The CDR3 loop spans 17 amino acids. This chain's CDR3 is CASRLNDRRAAYNEQFF. The CDR3 DNA follows: TGTGCCAGCAGATTAAACGATAGGAGGGCCGCCTACAATGAGCAGTTCTTC.

In this sample, this clone turned up once. The chain carries TRBV6-5 and TRBJ2-6; D gene unclear. The CDR3 sequence is 13 residues long. V dropped 8 bases and J dropped 4 bases, with 9 bases sitting between them. CDR1 and CDR2 from the germline V gene are MNHEY and SVGAGI. The CDR3 loop is CASQAGGANVLTF. In DNA, the CDR3 is TGTGCCAGCCAAGCCGGGGGGGCCAACGTCCTGACTTTC.

The count of this clone is one. The chain uses TRBV4-1 and TRBJ1-4, with 9 positions matching TRBD1. Trimming cost V 5 bases and J 7 bases; bases outside gene matches: 8. Germline assignment: CDR1 MGHRA and CDR2 YSYEKL. CDR3 size: 15 residues. CDR3 protein: CASSTTGGASEKLFF. For the CDR3, the DNA is TGCGCCAGCAGCACCACAGGGGGCGCGAGTGAAAAACTGTTTTTT.

This chain connects TRBV9 to TRBJ2-1; no firm D call. The V end lost 0 bases, the J end lost 7 bases, and 14 bases lay between the germline ends. The CDR3 spans 15 residues. CDR1 SGDLS and CDR2 YYNGEE come from the germline V gene. The CDR3 sequence is CASSVENGILNEQFF. The CDR3 DNA reads as TGTGCCAGCAGCGTAGAAAATGGGATCCTAAATGAGCAGTTCTTC.

This chain uses TRBV27 with TRBJ2-1, with D uncertain. CDR1 and CDR2 from the germline V gene are MNHEY and SMNVEV (reference sequence). Trimming took off 2 bases at V and 0 bases at J, with 8 bases between the two ends. The CDR3 is 15 residues long. The CDR3 protein is CASSLDGNSYNEQFF. CDR3 DNA: TGTGCCAGCAGTTTAGACGGCAACTCCTACAATGAGCAGTTCTTC.

V gene TRBV5-4 combines with J gene TRBJ2-1, with a weak D call TRBD1 (7 bases). Per the germline V gene, CDR1 is SGHNT and CDR2 is YYREEE (reference sequence). This CDR3 is built from 13 residues. V was cut by 3 bases and J by 8 bases, with 12 bases left in between. CDR3 nucleotides: TGTGCCAGCAGCTACGACAGGGACTATGAGCAGTTCTTC. It codes for CASSYDRDYEQFF.

The J gene is TRBJ1-1, the V gene TRBV9; a possible D gene is TRBD1 (5 bases). CDR3 size: 14 residues. Trimming took off 0 bases at V and 6 bases at J, with 12 bases between the two ends. Germline assignment: CDR1 SGDLS and CDR2 YYNGEE. CDR3 in amino acids: CASSVAGLPAEAFF. Here the CDR3 DNA reads TGTGCCAGCAGCGTAGCAGGGCTGCCGGCTGAAGCTTTCTTT.